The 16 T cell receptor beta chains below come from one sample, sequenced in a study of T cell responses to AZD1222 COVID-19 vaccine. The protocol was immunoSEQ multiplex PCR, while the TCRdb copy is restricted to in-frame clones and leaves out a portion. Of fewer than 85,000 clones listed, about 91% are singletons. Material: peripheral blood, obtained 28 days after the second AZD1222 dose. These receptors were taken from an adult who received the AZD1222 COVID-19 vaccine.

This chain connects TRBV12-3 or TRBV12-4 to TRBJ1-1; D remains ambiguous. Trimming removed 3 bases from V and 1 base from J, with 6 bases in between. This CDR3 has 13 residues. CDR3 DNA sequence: TGTGCCAGCAGTTTTAACAGGAACACTGAAGCTTTCTTT. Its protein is CASSFNRNTEAFF.

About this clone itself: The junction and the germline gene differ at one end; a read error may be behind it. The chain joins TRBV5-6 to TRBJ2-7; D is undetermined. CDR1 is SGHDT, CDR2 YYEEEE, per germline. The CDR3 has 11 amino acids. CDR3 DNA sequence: TGTGCCAGCAGCTTCCAGACGGGTCTTGACTTC. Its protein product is CASSFQTGLDF.

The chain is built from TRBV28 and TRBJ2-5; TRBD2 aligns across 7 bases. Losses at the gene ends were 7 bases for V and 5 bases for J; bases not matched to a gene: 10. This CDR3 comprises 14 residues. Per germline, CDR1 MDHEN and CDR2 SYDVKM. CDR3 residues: CASTGVGRGETQYF. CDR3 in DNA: TGTGCCAGCACCGGTGTAGGGCGGGGGGAGACCCAGTACTTC. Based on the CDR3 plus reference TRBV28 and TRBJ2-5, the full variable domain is DVKVTQSSRYLVKRTGEKVFLECVQDMDHENMFWYRQDPGLGLRLIYFSYDVKMKEKGDIPEGYSVSREKKERFSLILESASTNQTSMYLCASTGVGRGETQYFGPGTRLLVL.

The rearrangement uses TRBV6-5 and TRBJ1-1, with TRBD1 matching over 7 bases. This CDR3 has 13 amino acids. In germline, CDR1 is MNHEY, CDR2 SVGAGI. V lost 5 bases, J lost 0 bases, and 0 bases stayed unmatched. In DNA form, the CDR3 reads TGTGCCAGCAGTACAGGGGTGAACACTGAAGCTTTCTTT. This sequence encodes CASSTGVNTEAFF.

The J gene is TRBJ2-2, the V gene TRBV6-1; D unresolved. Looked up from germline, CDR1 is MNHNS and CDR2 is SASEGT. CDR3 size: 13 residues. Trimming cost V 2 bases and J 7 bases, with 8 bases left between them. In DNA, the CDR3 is TGTGCCAGCAGTGAATTAAGGGTCGGGGAGCTGTTTTTT. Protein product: CASSELRVGELFF.

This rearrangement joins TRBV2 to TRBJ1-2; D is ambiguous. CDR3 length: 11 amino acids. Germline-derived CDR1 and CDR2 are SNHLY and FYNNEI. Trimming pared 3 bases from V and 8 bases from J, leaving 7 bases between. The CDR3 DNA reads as TGTGCCAGCAGTGAGGGAGTCGGCTACACCTTC. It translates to CASSEGVGYTF.

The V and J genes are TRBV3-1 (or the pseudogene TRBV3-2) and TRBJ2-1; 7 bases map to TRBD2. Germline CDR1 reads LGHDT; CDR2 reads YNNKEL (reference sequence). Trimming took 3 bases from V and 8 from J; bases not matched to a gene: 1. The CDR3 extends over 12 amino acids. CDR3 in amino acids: CASSHLADEQFF. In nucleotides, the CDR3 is TGTGCCAGCAGCCATCTAGCGGATGAGCAGTTCTTC.

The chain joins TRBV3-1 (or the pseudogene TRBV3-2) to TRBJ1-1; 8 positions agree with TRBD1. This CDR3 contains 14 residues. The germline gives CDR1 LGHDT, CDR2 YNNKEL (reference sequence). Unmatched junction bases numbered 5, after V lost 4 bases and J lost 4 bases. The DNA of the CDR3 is TGTGCCAGCAGCCGGGAAACAGGGGGCACTGAAGCTTTCTTT. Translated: CASSRETGGTEAFF.

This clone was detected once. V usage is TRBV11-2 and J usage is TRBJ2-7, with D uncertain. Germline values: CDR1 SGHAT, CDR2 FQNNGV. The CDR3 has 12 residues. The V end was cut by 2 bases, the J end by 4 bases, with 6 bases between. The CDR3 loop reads CASSLSEYEQYF. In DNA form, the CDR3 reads TGTGCCAGCAGCTTATCTGAATACGAGCAGTACTTC.

Written as DNA, the CDR3 is TGCGCCAGCAGCACGATCGGACTAGCGGGAGGGCCTATTGAGCAGTTCTTC. This encodes CASSTIGLAGGPIEQFF. The chain recombines TRBV5-1 with TRBJ2-1; 15 nucleotides match TRBD2. Germline V gene data show CDR1 as SGHRS and CDR2 as YFSETQ. This CDR3 has 17 amino acids. J lost 9 bases, V lost 4 bases, and 11 bases had no gene match.

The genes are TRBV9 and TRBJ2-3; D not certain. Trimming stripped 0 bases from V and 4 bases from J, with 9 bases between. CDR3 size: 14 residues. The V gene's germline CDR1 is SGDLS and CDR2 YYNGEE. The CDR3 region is CASSVDGYPDTQYF. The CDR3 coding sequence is TGTGCCAGCAGCGTAGACGGGTACCCAGATACGCAGTATTTT.

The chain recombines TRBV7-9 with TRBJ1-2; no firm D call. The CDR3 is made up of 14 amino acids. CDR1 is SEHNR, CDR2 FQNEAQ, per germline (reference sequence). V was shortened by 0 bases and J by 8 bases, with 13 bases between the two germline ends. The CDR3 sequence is CASSLANPFEGYTF. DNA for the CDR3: TGTGCCAGCAGCTTAGCGAATCCTTTTGAGGGCTACACCTTC.

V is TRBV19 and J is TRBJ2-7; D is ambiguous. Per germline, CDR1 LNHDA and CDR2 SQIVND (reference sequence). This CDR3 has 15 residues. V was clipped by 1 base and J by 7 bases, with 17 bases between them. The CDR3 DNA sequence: TGTGCCAGTAGTATAGGTGTTGGCCCCACCGAAGAGCAGTACTTC. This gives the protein CASSIGVGPTEEQYF.

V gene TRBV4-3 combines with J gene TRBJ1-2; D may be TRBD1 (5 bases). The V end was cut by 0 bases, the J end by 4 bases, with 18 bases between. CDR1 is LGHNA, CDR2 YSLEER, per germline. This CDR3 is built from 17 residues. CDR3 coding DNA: TGCGCCAGCAGCCAAGAACCGGGCGGGGCCGTCGGCTATGGCTACACCTTC. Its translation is CASSQEPGGAVGYGYTF.

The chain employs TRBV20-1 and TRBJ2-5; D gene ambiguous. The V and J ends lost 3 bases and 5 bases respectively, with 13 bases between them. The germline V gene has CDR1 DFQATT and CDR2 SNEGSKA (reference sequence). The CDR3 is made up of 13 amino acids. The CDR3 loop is CSASPGWRETQYF. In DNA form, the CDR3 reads TGCAGTGCTAGTCCTGGATGGCGGGAGACCCAGTACTTC.

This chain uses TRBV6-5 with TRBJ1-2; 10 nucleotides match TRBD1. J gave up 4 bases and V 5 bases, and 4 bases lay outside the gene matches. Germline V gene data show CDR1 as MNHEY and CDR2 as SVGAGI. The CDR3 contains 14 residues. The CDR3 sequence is CASSRTGGIYGYTF. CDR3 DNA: TGTGCCAGCAGTCGGACAGGGGGGATCTATGGCTACACCTTC.